One sample yielded the 12 T cell receptor beta chains listed below, sequenced in a study of graft-versus-host responses after intestinal transplantation. Processed graft tissue released its intraepithelial and lamina propria lymphocytes. Some clones are missing from TCRdb's copy, which holds only in-frame ones; the method was immunoSEQ multiplex PCR. The sample consists of 9,700 or so clones, approximately 81% of them appearing once. This specimen was ileum tissue, taken less than 550 days after intestinal transplant. Receptors were obtained from a human patient who received an intestinal transplant, so some T cells may come from the graft donor.

This sequence joins TRBV28 and TRBJ1-5, with 8 nucleotides matching TRBD1. This CDR3 is built from 16 residues. The ends lost 3 bases at V and 7 bases at J; junction bases unmatched: 11. From germline, CDR1 is MDHEN and CDR2 SYDVKM. For the CDR3, the DNA is TGTGCCAGCAGTTTCGCCGACAGGGGTAGTACGCAGCCCCAGCATTTT. It translates to CASSFADRGSTQPQHF.

This chain connects TRBV7-9 to TRBJ2-1, with D maybe TRBD2 (6 bases). V was clipped by 5 bases and J by 4 bases, with 12 bases between them. CDR1 and CDR2 (germline): SEHNR, FQNEAQ (reference sequence). The CDR3 is 14 residues long. CDR3: CASSRDLIYNEQFF. DNA for the CDR3: TGTGCCAGCAGCCGGGACTTAATTTACAATGAGCAGTTCTTC.

The chain links TRBV11-2 to TRBJ1-1, with 9 positions matching TRBD1. CDR3 length: 15 residues. The germline gives CDR1 SGHAT, CDR2 FQNNGV. The J segment lost 3 bases and the V segment lost 3 bases, leaving 5 bases of the junction unmatched. CDR3 bases: TGTGCCAGCAGCTTGGCTACAGGGGGCTACACTGAAGCTTTCTTT. Translated: CASSLATGGYTEAFF.

This chain joins TRBV30 and TRBJ1-1; D possibly corresponds to TRBD1 (6 bases). The CDR3 runs to 14 residues. Trimming removed 2 bases at V and 1 base at J, with 11 bases between. Germline V gene lookup returns CDR1 GTSNPN and CDR2 SVGIG (reference sequence). CDR3 in amino acids: CAWSKGGGNTEAFF. The CDR3 coding sequence is TGTGCCTGGAGTAAGGGGGGAGGGAACACTGAAGCTTTCTTT.

The rearrangement joins TRBV5-1 to TRBJ1-5, with D unresolved. V gave up 4 bases and J gave up 6 bases, with 14 bases separating them. The CDR3 covers 14 residues. Germline loops: CDR1 SGHRS, CDR2 YFSETQ. The CDR3 region is CASSLDGVGQPQHF. The CDR3 DNA follows: TGCGCCAGCAGCCTGGACGGGGTGGGTCAGCCCCAGCATTTT.

The chain has TRBV6-1 and TRBJ2-7, with a weak D call TRBD1 (7 bases). Germline CDR1 MNHNS, CDR2 SASEGT. With 2 bases removed from V and 1 base from J, the gap between germline ends came to 12 bases. There are 15 residues in the CDR3. The CDR3 coding sequence is TGTGCCAGCAGTGAAAGGGCAGGGGGGTCCTACGAGCAGTACTTC. Translation gives CASSERAGGSYEQYF.

The V gene is TRBV29-1, the J gene TRBJ2-7, with D possibly matching TRBD1 (6 bases). This CDR3 has 13 residues. Deletions cut 4 bases from V and 0 bases from J, with 10 bases between. Germline V gene sequence: CDR1 SQVTM, CDR2 ANQGSEA. As DNA, the CDR3 is TGCAGCGTTGTTCAGGACAGCTCCTACGAGCAGTACTTC. Its protein is CSVVQDSSYEQYF.

The CDR3 reads CASSQSRYQQGKGSGANVLTF. As DNA, the CDR3 is TGTGCCAGCAGCCAATCCCGATACCAACAGGGGAAGGGCTCTGGGGCCAACGTCCTGACTTTC. V and J are TRBV7-8 and TRBJ2-6; 7 bases fit TRBD1. In germline, CDR1 is SGHVS, CDR2 FQNEAQ. The ends lost 5 bases at V and 0 bases at J; junction bases unmatched: 19. The CDR3 runs 21 residues.

This chain joins TRBV6-6 and TRBJ1-1; D is undetermined. Deletions cut 4 bases from V and 3 bases from J, with 12 bases between. Germline lookup yields CDR1 MNHNY and CDR2 SVGAGI (reference sequence). There are 14 residues in the CDR3. In DNA, the CDR3 is TGTGCCAGCAGTTTGGCGAGGGCCTACACTGAAGCTTTCTTT. This gives the protein CASSLARAYTEAFF.

V usage is TRBV6-4 and J usage is TRBJ2-1; 9 positions agree with TRBD2. Germline lookup yields CDR1 MRHNA and CDR2 SNTAGT. The CDR3 sequence is 14 residues long. V lost 4 bases, J lost 3 bases, and 1 base stayed unmatched. The CDR3 is CASSASGDYNEQFF. CDR3 bases: TGTGCCAGCAGTGCTAGCGGGGACTACAATGAGCAGTTCTTC.

The rearrangement uses TRBV8-2 and TRBJ2-6; the listed D gene, TRBD2, was not tested against the DNA. TRBV8-2 is a documented pseudogene. The CDR3 has 17 amino acids. As DNA, the CDR3 is TGTGGCATGGAATTGAGGATATCACAAGGTCGGGCCAACGTCCTGACTTTC. This encodes CGMELRISQGRANVLTF.

The gene calls are TRBV9 and TRBJ2-3; TRBD1 is a possible D gene (6 bases). The V and J ends lost 1 base and 0 bases respectively, with 18 bases between them. Germline V gene sequence: CDR1 SGDLS, CDR2 YYNGEE. This CDR3 is 18 amino acids long. CDR3 in amino acids: CASSVPENAGESTDTQYF. CDR3 in DNA: TGTGCCAGCAGCGTACCAGAGAATGCAGGGGAAAGCACAGATACGCAGTATTTT.